The 15 T cell receptor beta chains in this list originate from one sample, sequenced in a study of blood T cell repertoires in COVID-19. Generated by immunoSEQ multiplex PCR, the TCRdb table keeps only in-frame clones and is missing some. This table has about 110,000 clones, 82% appearing once. The material sequenced was peripheral blood. All receptors come from a woman aged 60-75 years with acute or convalescent COVID-19.

This sequence joins TRBV12-3 or TRBV12-4 and TRBJ1-2; D perhaps matches TRBD1 (5 bases). CDR3 length: 13 residues. The V end was cut by 5 bases, the J end by 1 base, with 8 bases between. This chain's CDR3 is CASSPRDNYGYTF. The DNA for the CDR3 is TGTGCCAGCAGTCCCAGGGATAACTATGGCTACACCTTC.

This chain links TRBV5-5 with TRBJ2-3; the D gene is possibly TRBD2 (7 bases). Germline V gene data show CDR1 as SGHKS and CDR2 as YYEKEE (reference sequence). The CDR3 is 14 residues long. Trimming left V 6 bases short and J 3 bases short, with 14 bases between. Here the CDR3 DNA reads TGTGCCAGCAACCTCGCGGGGGCAACAGATACGCAGTATTTT. Translated: CASNLAGATDTQYF. Complete variable domain (other parts from reference TRBV5-5 and TRBJ2-3): DAGVTQSPTHLIKTRGQQVTLRCSPISGHKSVSWYQQVLGQGPQFIFQYYEKEERGRGNFPDRFSARQFPNYSSELNVNALLLGDSALYLCASNLAGATDTQYFGPGTRLTVL.

The chain recombines TRBV6-5 with TRBJ2-7; D is unresolved. CDR1 and CDR2 from the germline V gene are MNHEY and SVGAGI. The CDR3 is made up of 14 amino acids. V lost 7 bases and J lost 0, with 13 bases in between. The CDR3 sequence is CASKMNPGSYEQYF. DNA of the CDR3: TGTGCCAGCAAAATGAACCCCGGCTCCTACGAGCAGTACTTC.

As concerns this clone: This could be a read error, since a much larger clone is one nucleotide away. This sample includes further DNA sequences coding for the same CDR3. The V and J genes are TRBV5-1 and TRBJ1-1; TRBD1 aligns across 9 bases. The CDR3 is made up of 14 amino acids. V lost 3 bases, J lost 5 bases, and 5 bases stayed unmatched. Germline V gene lookup returns CDR1 SGHRS and CDR2 YFSETQ. Here the CDR3 DNA reads TGCGCCAGCAGCTCGGGACAGGGAGGGACTGAAGCTTTCTTT. It is translated as CASSSGQGGTEAFF.

This chain links TRBV7-3 with TRBJ2-2; D might be TRBD1 (6 bases). CDR1 and CDR2 from the germline V gene are SGHTA and FQGTGA. Trimming removed 4 bases from V and 3 bases from J, with 12 bases in between. The CDR3 runs 15 residues. CDR3 bases: TGTGCCAGCAGCTCGCAGGGGCCCGACACCGGGGAGCTGTTTTTT. Translation gives CASSSQGPDTGELFF.

This rearrangement joins TRBV19 to TRBJ1-4; TRBD1 agrees at 7 bases. J was trimmed by 7 bases and V by 7 bases; bases with no gene match: 12. Germline V gene sequence: CDR1 LNHDA, CDR2 SQIVND (reference sequence). This CDR3 is 15 amino acids long. CDR3 sequence (DNA): TGTGCCAGTACCCCCCCGACAGGGACTGTTGAAAAACTGTTTTTT. Its protein product is CASTPPTGTVEKLFF. Based on the CDR3 plus reference TRBV19 and TRBJ1-4, the full variable domain is DGGITQSPKYLFRKEGQNVTLSCEQNLNHDAMYWYRQDPGQGLRLIYYSQIVNDFQKGDIAEGYSVSREKKESFPLTVTSAQKNPTAFYLCASTPPTGTVEKLFFGSGTQLSVL.

The chain joins TRBV24-1 to TRBJ1-2, with a weak D call TRBD1 (5 bases). The ends were cut back, 4 bases at V and 4 bases at J, with 18 bases in the middle. CDR1 and CDR2 (germline): KGHDR, SFDVKD. This CDR3 comprises 16 residues. CDR3 region: CATSDPGAPEGYGYTF. CDR3 nucleotides: TGTGCCACCAGTGACCCCGGGGCCCCGGAGGGCTATGGCTACACCTTC.

This chain joins TRBV7-2 and TRBJ1-5, with TRBD1 identical over 9 bases. V trimming: 0 bases; J trimming: 9 bases; junction bases outside the gene matches: 6. CDR3 size: 15 residues. Germline V gene sequence: CDR1 SGHTA, CDR2 FQGNSA. DNA for the CDR3: TGTGCCAGCAGCTTAGCCGGGACAGGGTTCGTGCCCCAGCATTTT. It is translated as CASSLAGTGFVPQHF. The whole variable domain, filled in from reference TRBV7-2 and TRBJ1-5, reads GAGVSQSPSNKVTEKGKDVELRCDPISGHTALYWYRQSLGQGLEFLIYFQGNSAPDKSGLPSDRFSAERTGGSVSTLTIQRTQQEDSAVYLCASSLAGTGFVPQHFGDGTRLSIL.

The CDR3 DNA is TGTGCCAGTAGTACCCCCGGGACTCCAAACTACGAGCAGTACTTC. This encodes CASSTPGTPNYEQYF. This sequence joins TRBV19 and TRBJ2-7, with a weak D call TRBD2 (6 bases). The CDR3 is 15 residues long. Trimming took off 4 bases at V and 3 bases at J, with 16 bases between the two ends. Germline loops: CDR1 LNHDA, CDR2 SQIVND (reference sequence).

The rearrangement links TRBV27 to TRBJ1-4; D not certain. Between the trimmed V and J ends, which lost 0 bases and 1 base, there was a span of 12 bases. This CDR3 is built from 17 residues. CDR1 and CDR2 from the germline V gene are MNHEY and SMNVEV (reference sequence). This CDR3 is CASSLSGRGITNEKLFF. The CDR3 DNA reads TGTGCCAGCAGTTTATCGGGTCGAGGGATAACTAATGAAAAACTGTTTTTT. The full variable domain, with the rest looked up from reference TRBV27 and TRBJ1-4, is EAQVTQNPRYLITVTGKKLTVTCSQNMNHEYMSWYRQDPGLGLRQIYYSMNVEVTDKGDVPEGYKVSRKEKRNFPLILESPSPNQTSLYFCASSLSGRGITNEKLFFGSGTQLSVL.

V usage is TRBV5-1 and J usage is TRBJ2-3; 10 positions agree with TRBD2. V shed 3 bases, J shed 6 bases, and the junction held 10 bases outside the gene matches. In germline, CDR1 is SGHRS, CDR2 YFSETQ. The CDR3 runs to 16 residues. The CDR3 region has the DNA TGCGCCAGCAGCTCCAACCCACTAGCGGGATCTGATACGCAGTATTTT. Residues: CASSSNPLAGSDTQYF.

The V and J genes are TRBV11-2 and TRBJ2-1; no reliable D call. This CDR3 comprises 13 residues. Trimming cost V 6 bases and J 4 bases, with 10 bases left between them. Germline V gene lookup returns CDR1 SGHAT and CDR2 FQNNGV. The CDR3 nucleotides are TGTGCCAGCAGGTTGGTGAGTTACAATGAGCAGTTCTTC. It translates to CASRLVSYNEQFF.

This clone was recorded only once. The chain joins TRBV4-3 to TRBJ1-5; 7 bases fit TRBD1. Trimming at V came to 4 bases and at J to 4 bases, leaving 7 bases not matched to a gene. The CDR3 covers 15 residues. Looked up from germline, CDR1 is LGHNA and CDR2 is YSLEER. The DNA for the CDR3 is TGCGCCAGCAGCCCCGCACAGGGGTTAAATCAGCCCCAGCATTTT. Translated: CASSPAQGLNQPQHF.

In nucleotides, the CDR3 is TGTGCCAGCAGCTTATCAGACTTCGGAGAGCAGTTCTTC. Translated: CASSLSDFGEQFF. The gene calls are TRBV7-8 and TRBJ2-1; D unclear. Trimming removed 2 bases from V and 10 bases from J, with 12 bases in between. The CDR3 runs to 13 residues. Per germline, CDR1 SGHVS and CDR2 FQNEAQ.

This chain connects TRBV2 to TRBJ2-5; 8 bases line up with TRBD2. V was clipped by 8 bases and J by 3 bases; unmatched bases: 11. CDR3 length: 15 residues. Germline lookup yields CDR1 SNHLY and CDR2 FYNNEI. Written as DNA, the CDR3 is TGTGCCAGCTCAGCGACTAGCGCCCGTGAAGAGACCCAGTACTTC. Its translation: CASSATSAREETQYF.